This T cell receptor (beta chain) was captured by sequencing in a study of OX40 agonist ivuxolimab in advanced cancers. The protocol was immunoSEQ multiplex PCR, while the TCRdb copy is restricted to in-frame clones and leaves out a portion. The sample lists tens of thousands of clones; 84% were seen once. The specimen comprised CD4+ or CD8+ T cells sorted from blood, sampled in a trial of the OX40 agonist ivuxolimab. This sequence was found in an adult with an advanced solid tumor such as melanoma, head and neck, liver or kidney cancer.

This CDR3 reads CASSYAENYGYTF. The CDR3 DNA sequence: TGTGCCAGCAGTTACGCAGAGAACTATGGCTACACCTTC. V usage is TRBV6-5 and J usage is TRBJ1-2; D uncertain. This CDR3 is 13 amino acids long. Germline values: CDR1 MNHEY, CDR2 SVGAGI. Trimming cost V 2 bases and J 2 bases, with 6 bases left between them.